This passage covers 21 T cell receptor beta chains from one sample sequenced in a study of blood T cell repertoires in COVID-19. The method was immunoSEQ multiplex PCR; TCRdb's version includes in-frame clones alone and lacks a portion of them. The sample yields approximately 300,000 clones, 90% seen once. Sample: peripheral blood. The receptors were gathered from a woman between 35 and 50 years old with COVID-19, enrolled during active disease.

This clone was picked up a small number of times. The chain joins TRBV19 to TRBJ1-2; perhaps TRBD1 as D (5 bases). Trimming left V 7 bases short and J 8 bases short, with 20 bases between. This CDR3 has 14 residues. Germline V gene lookup returns CDR1 LNHDA and CDR2 SQIVND (reference sequence). CDR3: CASNAEQGQVGYTF. The CDR3 coding sequence is TGTGCCAGTAACGCGGAGCAGGGTCAGGTGGGCTACACCTTC.

This clone was counted once. V is TRBV6-5 and J is TRBJ1-1; D unclear. CDR3 length: 14 amino acids. Trimming took off 6 bases at V and 4 bases at J, with 15 bases between the two ends. Per germline, CDR1 MNHEY and CDR2 SVGAGI. Here the CDR3 reads CASSRQNSGTEAFF. In DNA, the CDR3 is TGTGCCAGCAGCCGTCAGAACTCGGGCACTGAAGCTTTCTTT.

V is TRBV27 and J is TRBJ2-7; D unresolved. V dropped 6 bases and J dropped 2 bases, with 11 bases sitting between them. CDR3 size: 13 residues. Germline CDR1 is MNHEY and CDR2 is SMNVEV (reference sequence). CDR3 protein: CASSRQVPYEQYF. CDR3 sequence (DNA): TGTGCCAGCAGCCGACAAGTCCCCTACGAGCAGTACTTC.

The chain joins TRBV27 to TRBJ2-1; tentative D call: TRBD2 (6 bases). With 2 bases removed from V and 4 bases from J, the gap between germline ends came to 12 bases. CDR3 length: 15 amino acids. CDR1 and CDR2 (germline): MNHEY, SMNVEV (reference sequence). CDR3 coding DNA: TGTGCCAGCAGTTTAGGAGGGCCCCGTTACAATGAGCAGTTCTTC. It codes for CASSLGGPRYNEQFF.

This rearrangement joins TRBV28 to TRBJ1-6, with D tentatively TRBD1 (6 bases). Germline CDR1 MDHEN, CDR2 SYDVKM. V was shortened by 9 bases and J by 7 bases, with 16 bases between the two germline ends. This CDR3 region has 14 residues. In DNA, the CDR3 is TGTGCCAGTTTAACCGGGACAAGCAATTCACCCCTCCACTTT. Translation: CASLTGTSNSPLHF.

The rearrangement links TRBV9 to TRBJ1-5, with D unclear. CDR1 and CDR2 (germline): SGDLS, YYNGEE. This CDR3 has 14 residues. Trimming pared 0 bases from V and 7 bases from J, leaving 11 bases between. Here the CDR3 reads CASSVGALSQPQHF. The CDR3 DNA is TGTGCCAGCAGCGTAGGGGCCCTGAGCCAGCCCCAGCATTTT.

The V call is TRBV4-1, the J call TRBJ2-7; TRBD1 matches 7 bases. J was trimmed by 3 bases and V by 1 base; bases with no gene match: 6. The CDR3 covers 15 residues. The germline gives CDR1 MGHRA, CDR2 YSYEKL. The CDR3 DNA sequence: TGCGCCAGCAGCCAAGCGCCGACAGGGAGCTACGAGCAGTACTTC. Translating gives CASSQAPTGSYEQYF.

The CDR3 loop is CASSLTGGQNEQYF. DNA for the CDR3: TGTGCCAGCAGCTTGACCGGCGGGCAGAACGAGCAGTACTTC. The rearrangement joins TRBV5-6 to TRBJ2-7, with D possibly matching TRBD2 (5 bases). Deletions cut 1 base from V and 5 bases from J, with 13 bases between. The germline V gene has CDR1 SGHDT and CDR2 YYEEEE. This CDR3 contains 14 residues.

The chain combines TRBV20-1 with TRBJ1-6; TRBD1 is a possible D gene (6 bases). The germline V gene has CDR1 DFQATT and CDR2 SNEGSKA (reference sequence). The CDR3 has 13 amino acids. Trimming stripped 3 bases from V and 11 bases from J, with 14 bases between. The CDR3 coding sequence is TGCAGTGCTAGTCCGGGACAAGGTCCACCCCTCCACTTT. It translates to CSASPGQGPPLHF.

J is TRBJ1-1 and V is TRBV18; the D is unclear. Germline assignment: CDR1 KGHSH and CDR2 LQKENI. The CDR3 spans 15 residues. The V gene lost 0 bases and the J gene lost 5 bases, with 13 bases spanning the gap. CDR3 DNA sequence: TGTGCCAGCTCACCACCGGCGGGGATGAGGACTGAAGCTTTCTTT. Amino acid sequence: CASSPPAGMRTEAFF.

V and J are TRBV20-1 and TRBJ2-1; 11 nucleotides agree with TRBD2. This CDR3 comprises 15 residues. The germline gives CDR1 DFQATT, CDR2 SNEGSKA (reference sequence). V gave up 3 bases and J gave up 7 bases; unmatched junction bases: 8. The CDR3 reads CSASTTSGSTNEQFF. In DNA, the CDR3 is TGCAGTGCTAGTACCACTAGCGGGAGTACTAATGAGCAGTTCTTC.

The CDR3 bases are TGTGCCAGTAGTAGGACTCCCTACGAGCAGTACTTC. It is translated as CASSRTPYEQYF. The chain combines TRBV19 with TRBJ2-7, with a tentative D call TRBD2 (5 bases). The V and J ends lost 4 bases and 2 bases respectively, with 6 bases between them. Germline V gives CDR1 LNHDA, CDR2 SQIVND (reference sequence). The CDR3 has 12 residues.

The CDR3 nucleotides read TGTGCCAGCTCACCACTATCCAGGAATACTGAAGCTTTCTTT. It codes for CASSPLSRNTEAFF. This sequence joins TRBV18 and TRBJ1-1; D is unresolved. There are 14 residues in the CDR3. Trimming pared 1 base from V and 5 bases from J, leaving 11 bases between. The V gene's germline CDR1 is KGHSH and CDR2 LQKENI.

The chain recombines TRBV19 with TRBJ2-5; a weak D match, TRBD1 (5 bases). Germline V gives CDR1 LNHDA, CDR2 SQIVND (reference sequence). Trimming shortened V by 5 bases and J by 3 bases, and 10 bases separated the two germline ends. The CDR3 is 13 amino acids. The CDR3 nucleotides are TGTGCCAGTAGTTACGACAGCGAAGAGACCCAGTACTTC. It translates to CASSYDSEETQYF.

This clone has more than one count but fewer than ten. This sequence joins TRBV3-1 (or the pseudogene TRBV3-2) and TRBJ2-1; TRBD2 matches 10 bases. Germline CDR1 reads LGHDT; CDR2 reads YNNKEL (reference sequence). V shed 0 bases and J 4 bases; nucleotides not matched to a gene: 9. There are 18 residues in the CDR3. In nucleotides, the CDR3 is TGTGCCAGCAGCCAAGATTGGGGGAGCGGGAGGGGATACAATGAGCAGTTCTTC. Translated: CASSQDWGSGRGYNEQFF.

J is TRBJ1-2 and V is TRBV6-5; a weak D match, TRBD1 (5 bases). The CDR3 length is 16 residues. The germline V gene has CDR1 MNHEY and CDR2 SVGAGI. The ends were cut back, 2 bases at V and 2 bases at J, with 15 bases in the middle. Here the CDR3 reads CASSYVGRGRNYGYTF. The CDR3 DNA reads as TGTGCCAGCAGTTACGTCGGAAGGGGTAGGAACTATGGCTACACCTTC.

The chain links TRBV19 to TRBJ1-4; 7 nucleotides match TRBD1. The CDR3 is 13 residues long. Trimming cost V 5 bases and J 8 bases; bases outside gene matches: 5. CDR1 is LNHDA, CDR2 SQIVND, per germline (reference sequence). This CDR3 is CASSLTGHEKLFF. Written as DNA, the CDR3 is TGTGCCAGTAGTTTGACAGGGCACGAAAAACTGTTTTTT.

The J gene is TRBJ1-2, the V gene TRBV3-1 (or the pseudogene TRBV3-2), with D unresolved. From germline, CDR1 is LGHDT and CDR2 YNNKEL (reference sequence). This CDR3 contains 14 residues. V was clipped by 6 bases and J by 0 bases, with 11 bases between them. This CDR3 reads CASSLEPPNYGYTF. The CDR3 nucleotides are TGTGCCAGCAGTCTTGAGCCACCTAACTATGGCTACACCTTC.

The table lists this clone with a few counts. Additional DNA sequences in this sample encode the identical CDR3. V and J are TRBV19 and TRBJ1-1; D is unclear. V lost 0 bases to trimming and J lost 8 bases, with 4 bases between them. This CDR3 region has 11 residues. The germline gives CDR1 LNHDA, CDR2 SQIVND (reference sequence). The CDR3 loop reads CASSIDREAFF. The CDR3 DNA is TGTGCCAGTAGTATAGACAGGGAAGCTTTCTTT.

The chain uses TRBV6-2 or TRBV6-3 and TRBJ2-1; 12 nucleotides line up with TRBD2. CDR3 length: 17 residues. The V and J ends lost 6 bases and 6 bases, in that order; junction bases with no gene match: 12. CDR1 and CDR2 (germline): MNHEY, SVGEGT. The CDR3 is CASSYLAGGLPPNEQFF. The CDR3 DNA reads as TGTGCCAGCAGCTATCTAGCGGGAGGGCTCCCCCCCAATGAGCAGTTCTTC.

This clone was seen only a few times. The chain recombines TRBV24-1 with TRBJ2-5; no clear D. This CDR3 region has 13 residues. Trimming removed 9 bases from V and 3 bases from J, with 13 bases in between. The germline V gene encodes CDR1 KGHDR and CDR2 SFDVKD. For the CDR3, the DNA is TGTGCCACCTCGATCGATGAGAAAGAGACCCAGTACTTC. Translation: CATSIDEKETQYF.